This T cell receptor beta chain was captured by sequencing in a study of blood T cells in healthy people across ages. Study-level points and caveats: Naive T cell percentage showed a strong correlation with TCR beta diversity. Per million T cells, TCR beta diversity dropped roughly linearly as age increased. The unsorted PBMCs prevented any conclusive comparison of naive versus antigen-experienced cells.

A J-beta primer mix and a sample-barcoded 5' primer were used in a second PCR of about 7 to 11 cycles. The template-switch adaptor was a 5' adaptor with 12 random nucleotides. It tagged each cDNA molecule. TCRdb reanalysed the 5' RACE reads using MiXCR and keeps one entry per CDR3 protein. The sample lists about 640,000 distinct CDR3 sequences; approximately 30% were seen once. On this clonotype: What it binds is not known. This may be a read error, as it is one base from a much larger clone.

The CDR3 runs to 15 residues. V lost 7 bases to trimming and J lost 11 bases; unmatched junction nucleotides: 19. In germline, CDR1 is SQVTM, CDR2 ANQGSEA. The clonotype originates from a woman of 80 years or more in good health. Sequenced sample: blood. The rearrangement links TRBV29-1 to TRBJ2-5; TRBD2 agrees at 10 bases. The CDR3 nucleotides read TGCAGCGGCAGCGGGGGGGCCGGCGCCTACAATGAGCAGTACTTC. Translation: CSGSGGAGAYNEQYF.